The next 30 T cell receptor beta chains were all read from a single sample in a study of blood T cell repertoires in COVID-19 (dated by TCRdb to the early 2020s). Library prep was done by the immunoSEQ multiplex PCR assay. TCRdb retrieved this table from immuneACCESS and kept in-frame rearrangements only. Not all clones are present; in checked studies, unresolved V genes account for under half, and no reason is known for the remainder. The sample profile shows 310,000 or so clones; approximately 92% of them were found once. The top ten clones comprise around 1.1% of the sample. The sample consisted of PBMCs or T cells enriched from blood (not recorded which). All receptors come from a woman in her 30s who had recovered from COVID-19.

The chain has TRBV5-1 and TRBJ2-3; 7 bases match TRBD2. Germline V lookup: CDR1 SGHRS, CDR2 YFSETQ. The CDR3 runs to 18 residues. V trimming: 0 bases; J trimming: 2 bases; junction bases outside the gene matches: 12. As DNA, the CDR3 is TGCGCCAGCAGCTTGGAGGGTTCGAGCGGGGCCAACACAGATACGCAGTATTTT. This sequence encodes CASSLEGSSGANTDTQYF. Full variable domain (outside the CDR3, taken from reference TRBV5-1 and TRBJ2-3): KAGVTQTPRYLIKTRGQQVTLSCSPISGHRSVSWYQQTPGQGLQFLFEYFSETQRNKGNFPGRFSGRQFSNSRSEMNVSTLELGDSALYLCASSLEGSSGANTDTQYFGPGTRLTVL.

The chain employs TRBV6-5 and TRBJ2-1; D is unresolved. Trimming left V 6 bases short and J 5 bases short, with 8 bases between. From germline, CDR1 is MNHEY and CDR2 SVGAGI. The CDR3 extends over 12 amino acids. The CDR3 sequence: CASSVYNNEQFF. The CDR3 DNA follows: TGTGCCAGCAGCGTGTACAACAATGAGCAGTTCTTC.

The chain links TRBV6-2 or TRBV6-3 to TRBJ1-5, with D possibly matching TRBD1 (5 bases). V was shortened by 6 bases and J by 4 bases, with 25 bases between the two germline ends. The CDR3 is made up of 18 amino acids. CDR1 is MNHEY, CDR2 SVGEGT, per germline. The CDR3 sequence: CASSPTGGTIDPNQPQHF. CDR3 sequence (DNA): TGTGCCAGCAGCCCCACGGGAGGGACTATTGACCCGAATCAGCCCCAGCATTTT.

This clone was observed a single time. The V call is TRBV28, the J call TRBJ2-1; 7 bases agree with TRBD2. V lost 7 bases to trimming and J lost 9 bases; unmatched junction nucleotides: 15. From germline, CDR1 is MDHEN and CDR2 SYDVKM. CDR3 length: 15 residues. DNA for the CDR3: TGTGCCAGCATAGAAGGCCGCCGGGACTATGGTGAGCAGTTCTTC. Translated: CASIEGRRDYGEQFF.

V usage is TRBV9 and J usage is TRBJ2-1, with 10 bases that match TRBD2. Trimming cost V 3 bases and J 7 bases; bases outside gene matches: 7. The CDR3 consists of 15 residues. Germline V lookup: CDR1 SGDLS, CDR2 YYNGEE. CDR3 in DNA: TGTGCCAGCAGCGGCCTAGCGGGAGCGTATAATGAGCAGTTCTTC. Its translation: CASSGLAGAYNEQFF.

A single count supports this clone. The chain is built from TRBV4-3 and TRBJ2-2; 13 positions agree with TRBD2. The germline V gene has CDR1 LGHNA and CDR2 YSLEER. V lost 6 bases to trimming and J lost 7 bases; unmatched junction nucleotides: 8. CDR3 length: 16 residues. In DNA, the CDR3 is TGCGCCAGCAGATCCGGGACTAGCGGGACGGACGGGGAGCTGTTTTTT. Translating it yields CASRSGTSGTDGELFF.

The chain couples TRBV6-5 to TRBJ1-2; the match to TRBD1 covers 12 bases. The CDR3 is 14 amino acids. CDR1 is MNHEY, CDR2 SVGAGI, per germline. J gave up 6 bases and V 5 bases, and 4 bases lay outside the gene matches. The CDR3 here is CASSPWDRGHGYTF. In DNA, the CDR3 is TGTGCCAGCAGTCCCTGGGACAGGGGGCATGGCTACACCTTC.

The chain recombines TRBV29-1 with TRBJ2-1; 9 bases are a match to TRBD2. Per the germline V gene, CDR1 is SQVTM and CDR2 is ANQGSEA. V shed 5 bases and J 6 bases; nucleotides not matched to a gene: 14. This CDR3 is built from 16 residues. This chain's CDR3 is CSVSSSGTPAVNEQFF. In DNA, the CDR3 is TGCAGCGTTAGCTCTAGCGGGACCCCGGCGGTCAATGAGCAGTTCTTC.

The chain combines TRBV7-3 with TRBJ1-4; D is undetermined. The CDR3 is 20 amino acids. CDR1 and CDR2 (germline): SGHTA, FQGTGA. The V end was cut by 3 bases, the J end by 4 bases, with 27 bases between. This chain's CDR3 is CASSFLPPVWLPYYNEKLFF. The CDR3 coding sequence is TGTGCCAGCAGCTTCCTACCCCCCGTATGGCTCCCCTACTATAATGAAAAACTGTTTTTT.

CDR3 amino acids: CASSQGTEEYEQYF. The DNA of the CDR3 is TGTGCCAGCTCACAAGGGACAGAGGAATATGAGCAGTACTTC. V gene TRBV18 combines with J gene TRBJ2-7; 7 bases fit TRBD1. The length of the CDR3 is 14 residues. J lost 7 bases, V lost 4 bases, and 10 bases had no gene match. CDR1 is KGHSH and CDR2 is LQKENI in the germline V gene.

The V gene is TRBV3-1 (or the pseudogene TRBV3-2), the J gene TRBJ2-1, with 12 nucleotides matching TRBD2. CDR3 length equals 16 residues. CDR1 and CDR2 (germline): LGHDT, YNNKEL (reference sequence). V lost 1 base and J lost 9; bases outside the gene matches: 7. Here the CDR3 DNA reads TGTGCCAGCAGCCAAGTCGGACTAGCGGGAAACGTTGAGCAGTTCTTC. Its protein is CASSQVGLAGNVEQFF.

This chain uses TRBV27 with TRBJ1-5; D remains unclear. The germline V gene encodes CDR1 MNHEY and CDR2 SMNVEV (reference sequence). This CDR3 is 14 amino acids long. Trimming stripped 8 bases from V and 9 bases from J, with 20 bases between. In DNA form, the CDR3 reads TGTGCCAGCTCGTTGACCGGGGAAGTATGGCCCCAGCATTTT. Its protein product is CASSLTGEVWPQHF.

This clone was observed a handful of times. CDR3 loop: CASSLQDQPQHF. The DNA for the CDR3 is TGTGCCAGCAGCTTACAGGATCAGCCCCAGCATTTT. The gene calls are TRBV7-9 and TRBJ1-5; D unclear. Germline values: CDR1 SEHNR, CDR2 FQNEAQ (reference sequence). CDR3 length: 12 residues. V gave up 2 bases and J gave up 5 bases, with 4 bases separating them.

The count of this clone is one. The chain has TRBV6-5 and TRBJ1-5, with D possibly TRBD1 on 5 matching bases. The germline gives CDR1 MNHEY, CDR2 SVGAGI. Trimming stripped 8 bases from V and 0 bases from J, with 11 bases between. This CDR3 comprises 14 residues. CDR3 residues: CASDGRDSNQPQHF. In DNA form, the CDR3 reads TGTGCCAGCGATGGCAGGGATAGCAATCAGCCCCAGCATTTT.

The gene calls are TRBV9 and TRBJ2-1, with a tentative D call TRBD2 (6 bases). V shed 0 bases and J shed 11 bases, with 15 bases lying between them. The CDR3 is made up of 14 amino acids. Per the germline V gene, CDR1 is SGDLS and CDR2 is YYNGEE. The CDR3, as DNA: TGTGCCAGCAGCGTAGATGGTGTGGCGGGGCAGCAGTTCTTC. Translated, it gives CASSVDGVAGQQFF.

The chain recombines TRBV19 with TRBJ2-7; 10 nucleotides line up with TRBD2. The junction had 9 bases not matched to a gene; V was cut back by 4 bases and J by 6 bases. This CDR3 has 15 residues. Germline V gene lookup returns CDR1 LNHDA and CDR2 SQIVND (reference sequence). Here the CDR3 DNA reads TGTGCCAGTAGTACCAGCTGGACTAGCGGCTCCGAGCAGTACTTC. Its protein is CASSTSWTSGSEQYF.

The rearrangement links TRBV24-1 to TRBJ1-1, with 9 bases lining up with TRBD1. Germline V CDR1 and CDR2: KGHDR, SFDVKD. CDR3 length: 15 residues. Unmatched junction bases numbered 4, after V lost 3 bases and J lost 3 bases. The CDR3 sequence is CATSDTRTGDTEAFF. CDR3 DNA: TGTGCCACCAGTGATACACGGACAGGGGACACTGAAGCTTTCTTT.

The V gene is TRBV19, the J gene TRBJ2-1; 10 bases are a match to TRBD1. Germline CDR1 LNHDA, CDR2 SQIVND (reference sequence). This CDR3 contains 14 residues. V gave up 5 bases and J gave up 2 bases; unmatched junction bases: 0. The CDR3, as DNA: TGTGCCAGTAGTGGACAGGGGGCCTACAATGAGCAGTTCTTC. This translates into CASSGQGAYNEQFF.

The chain has TRBV7-2 and TRBJ2-1; 14 positions match TRBD2. The V and J ends lost 1 base and 9 bases, in that order; junction bases with no gene match: 8. Germline values: CDR1 SGHTA, CDR2 FQGNSA. The CDR3 covers 17 residues. CDR3 sequence (DNA): TGTGCCAGCAGCTTAGGCATGGGACTAGCGGGAGTTGCTGAGCAGTTCTTC. As protein: CASSLGMGLAGVAEQFF.

The V and J genes are TRBV28 and TRBJ1-5; no clear D gene. Germline V gene sequence: CDR1 MDHEN, CDR2 SYDVKM. V gave up 4 bases and J gave up 5 bases, with 12 bases separating them. This CDR3 has 14 residues. CDR3 residues: CASSSPSRYQPQHF. The CDR3 bases are TGTGCCAGCAGTTCGCCTAGCAGATATCAGCCCCAGCATTTT.

To note about this clone: The same CDR3 can be traced to other DNA sequences in this sample. V is TRBV12-3 or TRBV12-4 and J is TRBJ1-5; D not resolved. The CDR3 consists of 13 residues. Trimming left V 5 bases short and J 5 bases short, with 10 bases between. The CDR3 spells CASSTTGDQPQHF. The CDR3 DNA follows: TGTGCCAGCAGTACCACCGGGGATCAGCCCCAGCATTTT.

The chain employs TRBV5-4 and TRBJ2-2; 12 bases map to TRBD1. Germline V gene data show CDR1 as SGHNT and CDR2 as YYREEE (reference sequence). CDR3 length: 17 amino acids. After removal of 4 bases from V and 5 bases from J, the junction contained 9 bases not matched to a gene. The CDR3 loop is CASSIPGQGARTGELFF. For the CDR3, the DNA is TGTGCCAGCAGCATCCCGGGACAGGGGGCTCGAACCGGGGAGCTGTTTTTT.

This clone showed up just once. This chain connects TRBV28 to TRBJ2-3; 9 bases match TRBD1. V lost 4 bases to trimming and J lost 3 bases; unmatched junction nucleotides: 11. Germline lookup yields CDR1 MDHEN and CDR2 SYDVKM. The CDR3 sequence is 17 residues long. The CDR3 reads CASSSYLTGGGTDTQYF. In nucleotides, the CDR3 is TGTGCCAGCAGTTCCTATCTGACAGGGGGAGGGACAGATACGCAGTATTTT.

The chain carries TRBV5-1 and TRBJ2-5; the D gene is possibly TRBD2 (6 bases). V lost 4 bases to trimming and J lost 3 bases, with 16 bases between them. The CDR3 is made up of 15 amino acids. Looked up from germline, CDR1 is SGHRS and CDR2 is YFSETQ. As DNA, the CDR3 is TGCGCCAGCAGCGACGGGACTCGGTGGGAAGAGACCCAGTACTTC. Translation: CASSDGTRWEETQYF.

This clone was recorded once. This chain links TRBV28 with TRBJ2-3, with D perhaps TRBD1 (6 bases). The germline V gene has CDR1 MDHEN and CDR2 SYDVKM. The V and J ends lost 6 bases and 0 bases respectively, with 25 bases between them. The CDR3 extends over 19 amino acids. The CDR3 region is CASSPTGGGGQGSTDTQYF. CDR3 bases: TGTGCCAGCAGCCCCACGGGCGGAGGAGGCCAGGGGAGCACAGATACGCAGTATTTT.

A single count supports this clone. This rearrangement joins TRBV11-2 to TRBJ2-7, with D perhaps TRBD1 (6 bases). This CDR3 comprises 15 residues. The germline gives CDR1 SGHAT, CDR2 FQNNGV. Between the trimmed V and J ends, which lost 8 bases and 5 bases, there was a span of 22 bases. CDR3 amino acids: CASRLGQQAFHEQYF. Written as DNA, the CDR3 is TGTGCCAGCCGCCTAGGACAGCAGGCTTTCCACGAGCAGTACTTC.

The J gene is TRBJ2-7, the V gene TRBV7-6; tentatively, D is TRBD2 (5 bases). CDR3 length: 18 amino acids. Trimming left V 4 bases short and J 2 bases short, with 24 bases between. Germline values: CDR1 SGHVS, CDR2 FNYEAQ. In nucleotides, the CDR3 is TGTGCCAGCAGCTCCACAACGCCGGGAAGCGTAAGACCCTACGAGCAGTACTTC. Translating gives CASSSTTPGSVRPYEQYF.

This sequence joins TRBV6-2 or TRBV6-3 and TRBJ2-2, with 11 positions matching TRBD2. This CDR3 region has 15 residues. CDR1 MNHEY and CDR2 SVGEGT come from the germline V gene. The V gene end was trimmed by 4 bases and the J gene end by 6 bases; junction bases not matched to a gene: 4. CDR3 DNA: TGTGCCAGCAGTTCACTAGCGGGAGAGGCCGGGGAGCTGTTTTTT. Encoded protein: CASSSLAGEAGELFF.

The chain has TRBV28 and TRBJ1-2, with 7 bases matching TRBD1. This CDR3 is built from 14 residues. Trimming at V came to 7 bases and at J to 7 bases, leaving 12 bases not matched to a gene. CDR1 is MDHEN and CDR2 is SYDVKM in the germline V gene. Here the CDR3 reads CASTDTGAVRGYTF. The DNA of the CDR3 is TGTGCCAGCACCGACACAGGGGCGGTGCGTGGCTACACCTTC.

The chain employs TRBV11-1 and TRBJ2-1; TRBD1 matches at 11 bases. The CDR3 sequence is 15 residues long. With 3 bases clipped from V and 4 bases from J, the junction kept 2 bases outside the gene matches. Germline V gene sequence: CDR1 SGHAT, CDR2 FQDESV (reference sequence). The CDR3 sequence: CASSLDRGQYNEQFF. The CDR3 DNA is TGTGCCAGCAGCTTGGACAGGGGGCAATACAATGAGCAGTTCTTC.